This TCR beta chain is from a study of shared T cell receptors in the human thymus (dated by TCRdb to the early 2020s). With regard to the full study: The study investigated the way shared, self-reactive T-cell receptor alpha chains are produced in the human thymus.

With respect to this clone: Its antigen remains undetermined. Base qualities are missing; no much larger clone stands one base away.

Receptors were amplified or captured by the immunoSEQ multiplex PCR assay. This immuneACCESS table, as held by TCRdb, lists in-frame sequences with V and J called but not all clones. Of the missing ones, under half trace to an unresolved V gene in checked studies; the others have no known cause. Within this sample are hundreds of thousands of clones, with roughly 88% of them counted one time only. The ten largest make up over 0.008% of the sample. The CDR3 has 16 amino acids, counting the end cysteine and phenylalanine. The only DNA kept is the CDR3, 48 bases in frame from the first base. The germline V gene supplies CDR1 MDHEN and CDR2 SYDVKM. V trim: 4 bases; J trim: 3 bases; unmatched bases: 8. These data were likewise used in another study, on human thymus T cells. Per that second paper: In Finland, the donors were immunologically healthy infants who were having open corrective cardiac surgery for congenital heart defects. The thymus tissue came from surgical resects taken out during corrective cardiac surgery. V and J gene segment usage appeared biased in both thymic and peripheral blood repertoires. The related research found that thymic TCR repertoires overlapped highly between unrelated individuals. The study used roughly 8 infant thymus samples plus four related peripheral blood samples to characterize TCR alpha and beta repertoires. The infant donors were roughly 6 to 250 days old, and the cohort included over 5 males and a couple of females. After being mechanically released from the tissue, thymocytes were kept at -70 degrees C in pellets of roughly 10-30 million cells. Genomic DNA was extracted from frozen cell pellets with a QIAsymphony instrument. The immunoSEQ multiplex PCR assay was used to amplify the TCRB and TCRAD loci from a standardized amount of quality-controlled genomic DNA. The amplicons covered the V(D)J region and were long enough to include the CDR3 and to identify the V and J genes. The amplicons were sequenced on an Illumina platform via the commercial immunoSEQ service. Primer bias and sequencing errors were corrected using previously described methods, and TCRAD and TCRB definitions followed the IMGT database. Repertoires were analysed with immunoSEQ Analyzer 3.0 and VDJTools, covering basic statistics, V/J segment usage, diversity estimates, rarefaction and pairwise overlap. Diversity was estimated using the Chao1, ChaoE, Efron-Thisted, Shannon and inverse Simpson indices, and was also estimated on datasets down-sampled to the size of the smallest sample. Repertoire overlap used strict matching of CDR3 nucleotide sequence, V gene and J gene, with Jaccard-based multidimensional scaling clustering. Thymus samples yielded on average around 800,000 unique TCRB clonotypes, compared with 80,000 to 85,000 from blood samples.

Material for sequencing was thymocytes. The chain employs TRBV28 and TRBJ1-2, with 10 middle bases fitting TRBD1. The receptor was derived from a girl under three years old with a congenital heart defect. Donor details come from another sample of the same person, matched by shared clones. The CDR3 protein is CASSSTGTGVDYGYTF. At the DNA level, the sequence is TGTGCCAGCAGTTCCACCGGGACAGGGGTTGACTATGGCTACACCTTC.